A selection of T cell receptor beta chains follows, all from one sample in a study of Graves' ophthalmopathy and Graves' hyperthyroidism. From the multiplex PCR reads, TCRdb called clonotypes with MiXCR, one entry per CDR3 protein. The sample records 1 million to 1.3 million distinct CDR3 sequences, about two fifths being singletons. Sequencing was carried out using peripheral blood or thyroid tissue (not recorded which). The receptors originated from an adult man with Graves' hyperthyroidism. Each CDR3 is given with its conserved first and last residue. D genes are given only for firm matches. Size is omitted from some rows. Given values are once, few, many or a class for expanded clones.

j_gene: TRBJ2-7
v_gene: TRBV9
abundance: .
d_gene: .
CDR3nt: TGTGCCAGCAATTTATACGGCAGGGGAAACAACGAGCAGTACTTC
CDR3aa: CASNLYGRGNNEQYF

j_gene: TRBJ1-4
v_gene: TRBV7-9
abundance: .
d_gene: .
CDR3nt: TGTGCCAGCCGTACTTGGGGAGAAAAACTGTTTTTT
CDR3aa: CASRTWGEKLFF

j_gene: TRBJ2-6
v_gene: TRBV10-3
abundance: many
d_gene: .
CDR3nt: TGTGCCATCAGTGCCCTGACAGCCTCTGGGGCCAACGTCCTGACTTTC
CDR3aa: CAISALTASGANVLTF

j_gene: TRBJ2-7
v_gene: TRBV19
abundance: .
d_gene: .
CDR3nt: TGTGCCAGTAGTATAAAGGGTTCCTACGAGCAGTACTTC
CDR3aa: CASSIKGSYEQYF

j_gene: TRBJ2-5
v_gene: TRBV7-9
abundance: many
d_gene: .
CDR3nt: TGTGCCAGCAGCTTAGTCCCAGGGACCCAAGAGACCCAGTACTTC
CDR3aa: CASSLVPGTQETQYF

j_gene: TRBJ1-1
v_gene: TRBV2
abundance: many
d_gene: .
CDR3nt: TGTGCCAGCAGCACCGGGCGTCTTCTTTTCTTT
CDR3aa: CASSTGRLLFF

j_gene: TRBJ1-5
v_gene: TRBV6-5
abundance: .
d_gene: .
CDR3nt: TGTGCCAGCAGTCCGGTGGGTAGTCAGCCCCAGCATTTT
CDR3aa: CASSPVGSQPQHF

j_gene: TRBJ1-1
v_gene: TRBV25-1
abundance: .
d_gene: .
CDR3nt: TGTGCCAGCACAGGCATTGGTGGACTCAGTGAAGCTTTCTTT
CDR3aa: CASTGIGGLSEAFF

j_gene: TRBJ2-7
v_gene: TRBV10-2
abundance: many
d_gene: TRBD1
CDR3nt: TGCGCCAGCAGGGACAGGGGACCTCGGGAGCAGTACTTC
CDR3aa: CASRDRGPREQYF

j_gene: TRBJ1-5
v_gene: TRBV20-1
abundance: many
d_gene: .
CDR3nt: TGCAGTGCTAGAGTTGCTTGGGGCAATCAGCCCCAGCATTTT
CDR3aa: CSARVAWGNQPQHF

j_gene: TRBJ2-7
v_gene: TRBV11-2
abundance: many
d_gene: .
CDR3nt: TGTGCCAGCAGCTTAGGGGCCCAGGAGCAGTACTTC
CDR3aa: CASSLGAQEQYF

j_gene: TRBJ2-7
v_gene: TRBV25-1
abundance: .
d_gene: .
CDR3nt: TGTGCCATCACCGCGCAGGGAACCAGCTACGAGCAGTACTTC
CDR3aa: CAITAQGTSYEQYF

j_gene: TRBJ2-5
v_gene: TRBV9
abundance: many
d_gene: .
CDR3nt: TGTGCCAGCAGTCCCCGGCCGACCCGGGAAGAGACCCAGTACTTC
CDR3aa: CASSPRPTREETQYF

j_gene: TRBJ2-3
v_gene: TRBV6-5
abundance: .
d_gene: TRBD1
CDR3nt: TGTGCCAGCAGCACACAGGGGGCGAGTGCAGATACGCAGTATTTT
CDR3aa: CASSTQGASADTQYF

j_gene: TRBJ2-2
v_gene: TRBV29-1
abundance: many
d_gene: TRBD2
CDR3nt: TGCAGCGTGGACCTTAGCGGGTCTAACACCGGGGAGCTGTTTTTT
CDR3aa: CSVDLSGSNTGELFF

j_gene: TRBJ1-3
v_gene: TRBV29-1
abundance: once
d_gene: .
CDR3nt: TGCAGCGCCGGGGCAATCTCTGGAAACACCATATATTTT
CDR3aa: CSAGAISGNTIYF

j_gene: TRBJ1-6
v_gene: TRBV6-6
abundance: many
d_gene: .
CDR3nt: TGTGCCAGCAGTTACCGGGGCGAGGTATCCTATAATTCACCCCTCCACTTT
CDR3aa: CASSYRGEVSYNSPLHF

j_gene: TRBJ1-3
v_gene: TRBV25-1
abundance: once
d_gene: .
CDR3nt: TGTGCCAGCAGCTACTGGAGAGGTCCTGGAAACACCATATATTTT
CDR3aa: CASSYWRGPGNTIYF

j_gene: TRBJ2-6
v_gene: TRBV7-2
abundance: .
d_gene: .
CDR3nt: TGTGCCAGCAGCTTGGGGCAGGGGGGGACTGAAGCCAACGTCCTGACTTTC
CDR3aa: CASSLGQGGTEANVLTF

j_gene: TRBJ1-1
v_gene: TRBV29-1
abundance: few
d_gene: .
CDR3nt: TGCAGCGTTGTAGCTAAGCCGGAAGCTTTCTTT
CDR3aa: CSVVAKPEAFF

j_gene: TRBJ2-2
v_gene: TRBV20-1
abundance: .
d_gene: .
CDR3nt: TGCAGTGCCACACCGACGGGTAGGGGAACCGGGGAGCTGTTTTTT
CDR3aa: CSATPTGRGTGELFF

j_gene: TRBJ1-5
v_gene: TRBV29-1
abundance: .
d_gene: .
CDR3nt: TGCAGCGTTTATGATGAAAGGGATCAGCCCCAGCATTTT
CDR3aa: CSVYDERDQPQHF

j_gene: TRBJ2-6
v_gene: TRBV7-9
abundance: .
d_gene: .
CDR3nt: TGTGCCAGCAGCTTAGCGCACCTCTCTGGGGCCAACGTCCTGACTTTC
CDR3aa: CASSLAHLSGANVLTF

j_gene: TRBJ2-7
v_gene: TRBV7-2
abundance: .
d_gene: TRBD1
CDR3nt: TGTGCCAGCAGCTTAGGATCACAGGGGGCGCATTGGTCCTACGAGCAGTACTTC
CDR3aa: CASSLGSQGAHWSYEQYF

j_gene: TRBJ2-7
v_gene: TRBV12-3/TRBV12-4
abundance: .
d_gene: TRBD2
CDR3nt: TGTGCCAGCAGTTCAGATCCGGGACTAGCGGGAGGCGAGCAGTACTTC
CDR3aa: CASSSDPGLAGGEQYF

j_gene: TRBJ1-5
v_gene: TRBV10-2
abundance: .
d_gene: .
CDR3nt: TGTGCCAGCAGTTTATGGCAACCCAGCAATCAGCCCCAGCATTTT
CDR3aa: CASSLWQPSNQPQHF

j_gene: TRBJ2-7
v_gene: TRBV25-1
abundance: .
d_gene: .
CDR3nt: TGTGCCAGCAGCTTAGGCTCGAGGAGGGGGAACTACGAGCAGTACTTC
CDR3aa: CASSLGSRRGNYEQYF

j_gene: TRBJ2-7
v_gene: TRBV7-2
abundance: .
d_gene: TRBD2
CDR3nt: TGTGCCAGCAGCTTTAGCGGGAGAGGCTACGAGCAGTACTTC
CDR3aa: CASSFSGRGYEQYF

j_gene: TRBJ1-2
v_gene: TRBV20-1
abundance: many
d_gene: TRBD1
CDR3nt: TGCAGTGCCACGACAGGGTCAAACTATGGCTACACCTTC
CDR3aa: CSATTGSNYGYTF

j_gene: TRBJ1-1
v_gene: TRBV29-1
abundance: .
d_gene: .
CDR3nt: TGCAGCCAAGATAAGATCAGTGAAGCTTTCTTT
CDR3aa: CSQDKISEAFF

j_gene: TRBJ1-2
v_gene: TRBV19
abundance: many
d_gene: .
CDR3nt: TGTGCCAGTACTCTTGGCTCGGGGGCCCCTGGCTACACCTTC
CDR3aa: CASTLGSGAPGYTF

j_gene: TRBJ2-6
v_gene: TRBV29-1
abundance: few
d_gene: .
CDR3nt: TGCAGCGTTGAACGGGGAGCTGTTGGGGCCAACGTCCTGACTTTC
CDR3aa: CSVERGAVGANVLTF

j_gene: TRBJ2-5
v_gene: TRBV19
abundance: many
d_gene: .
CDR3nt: TGTGCCAGTAGTATAAAGACCCAAGAGACCCAGTACTTC
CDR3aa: CASSIKTQETQYF